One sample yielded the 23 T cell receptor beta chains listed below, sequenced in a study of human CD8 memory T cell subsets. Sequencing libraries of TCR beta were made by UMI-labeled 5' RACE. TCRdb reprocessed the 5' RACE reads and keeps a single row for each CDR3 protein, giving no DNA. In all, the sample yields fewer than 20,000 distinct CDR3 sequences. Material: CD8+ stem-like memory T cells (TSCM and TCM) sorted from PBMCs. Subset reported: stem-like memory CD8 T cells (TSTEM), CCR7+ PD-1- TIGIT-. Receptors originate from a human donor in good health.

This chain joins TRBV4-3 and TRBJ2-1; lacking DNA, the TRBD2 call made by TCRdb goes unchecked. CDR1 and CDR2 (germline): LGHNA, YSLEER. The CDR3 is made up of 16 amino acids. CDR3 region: CASSQDQGLAQNEQFF.

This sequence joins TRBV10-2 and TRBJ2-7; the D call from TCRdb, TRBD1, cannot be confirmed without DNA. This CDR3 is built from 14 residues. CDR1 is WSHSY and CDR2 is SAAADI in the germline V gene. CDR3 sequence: CASSESWGPYEQYF.

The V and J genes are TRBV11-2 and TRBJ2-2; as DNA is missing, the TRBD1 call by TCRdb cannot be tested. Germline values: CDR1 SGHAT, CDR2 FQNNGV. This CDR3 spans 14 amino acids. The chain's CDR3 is CASTLNLGDRELFF. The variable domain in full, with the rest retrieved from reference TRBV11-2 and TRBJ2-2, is EAGVAQSPRYKIIEKRQSVAFWCNPISGHATLYWYQQILGQGPKLLIQFQNNGVVDDSQLPKDRFSAERLKGVDSTLKIQPAKLEDSAVYLCASTLNLGDRELFFGEGSRLTVL.

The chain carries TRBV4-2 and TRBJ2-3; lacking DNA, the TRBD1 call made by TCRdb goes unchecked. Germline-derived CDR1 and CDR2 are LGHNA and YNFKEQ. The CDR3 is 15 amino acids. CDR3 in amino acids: CASSQGAHVGNTQYF.

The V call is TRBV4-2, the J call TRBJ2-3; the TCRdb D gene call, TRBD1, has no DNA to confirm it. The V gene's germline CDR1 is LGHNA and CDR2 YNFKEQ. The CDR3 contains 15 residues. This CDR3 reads CASSQEGRATDTQYF.

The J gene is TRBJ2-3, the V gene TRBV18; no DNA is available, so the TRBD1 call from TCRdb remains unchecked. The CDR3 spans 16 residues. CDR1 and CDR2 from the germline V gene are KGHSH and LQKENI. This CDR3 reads CASSSYTGGRTDTQYF. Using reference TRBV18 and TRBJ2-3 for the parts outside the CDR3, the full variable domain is NAGVMQNPRHLVRRRGQEARLRCSPMKGHSHVYWYRQLPEEGLKFMVYLQKENIIDESGMPKERFSAEFPKEGPSILRIQQVVRGDSAAYFCASSSYTGGRTDTQYFGPGTRLTVL.

The chain's CDR3 is CSARATEETQYF. The chain employs TRBV20-1 and TRBJ2-5. Per germline, CDR1 DFQATT and CDR2 SNEGSKA (reference sequence). The CDR3 is 12 residues long.

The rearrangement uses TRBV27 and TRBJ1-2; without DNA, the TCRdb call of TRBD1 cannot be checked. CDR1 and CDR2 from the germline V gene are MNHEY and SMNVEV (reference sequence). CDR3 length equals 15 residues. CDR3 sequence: CASSLTGDGPIGYTF.

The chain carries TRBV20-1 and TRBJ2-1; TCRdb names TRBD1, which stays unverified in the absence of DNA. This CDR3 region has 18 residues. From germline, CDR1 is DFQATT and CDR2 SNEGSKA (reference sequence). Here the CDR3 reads CSAPTGLRRDSPYNEQFF.

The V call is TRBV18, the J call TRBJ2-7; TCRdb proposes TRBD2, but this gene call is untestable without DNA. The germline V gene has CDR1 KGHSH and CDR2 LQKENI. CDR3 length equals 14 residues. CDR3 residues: CASSPEAASYEQYF. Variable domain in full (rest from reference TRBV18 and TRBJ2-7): NAGVMQNPRHLVRRRGQEARLRCSPMKGHSHVYWYRQLPEEGLKFMVYLQKENIIDESGMPKERFSAEFPKEGPSILRIQQVVRGDSAAYFCASSPEAASYEQYFGPGTRLTVT.

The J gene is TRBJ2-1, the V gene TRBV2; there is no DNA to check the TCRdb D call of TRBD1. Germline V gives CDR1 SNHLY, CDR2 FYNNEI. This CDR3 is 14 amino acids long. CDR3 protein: CASGDKRGWGEQFF.

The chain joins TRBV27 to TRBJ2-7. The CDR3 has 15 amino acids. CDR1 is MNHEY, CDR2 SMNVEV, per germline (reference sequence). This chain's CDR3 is CASSSAANLGYEQYF.

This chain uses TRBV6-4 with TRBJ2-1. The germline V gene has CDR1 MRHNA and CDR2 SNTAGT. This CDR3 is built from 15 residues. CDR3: CASSDSFGVYNEQFF.

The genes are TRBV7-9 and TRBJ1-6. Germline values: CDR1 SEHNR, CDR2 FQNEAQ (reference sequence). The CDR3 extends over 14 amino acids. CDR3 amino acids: CASSLVGENSPLHF.

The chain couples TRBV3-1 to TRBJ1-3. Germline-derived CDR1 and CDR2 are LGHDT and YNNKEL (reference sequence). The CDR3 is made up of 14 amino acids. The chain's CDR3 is CASSQAVTGNTIYF.

CDR3 in amino acids: CASSESAGYTEAFF. The chain recombines TRBV25-1 with TRBJ1-1; TCRdb selects TRBD1, and the lack of DNA leaves this call unchecked. Germline V lookup: CDR1 MGHDK, CDR2 SYGVNS. This CDR3 comprises 14 residues. Full variable domain (outside the CDR3, taken from reference TRBV25-1 and TRBJ1-1): EADIYQTPRYLVIGTGKKITLECSQTMGHDKMYWYQQDPGMELHLIHYSYGVNSTEKGDLSSESTVSRIRTEHFPLTLESARPSHTSQYLCASSESAGYTEAFFGQGTRLTVV.

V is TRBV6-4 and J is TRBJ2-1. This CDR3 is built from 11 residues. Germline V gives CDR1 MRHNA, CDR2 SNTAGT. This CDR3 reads CASSGGNEQFF.

The CDR3: CASSWTGGDGYTF. V is TRBV6-6 and J is TRBJ1-2; TCRdb lists TRBD1, though no DNA is available to test this call. The CDR3 length is 13 residues. Germline lookup yields CDR1 MNHNY and CDR2 SVGAGI (reference sequence).

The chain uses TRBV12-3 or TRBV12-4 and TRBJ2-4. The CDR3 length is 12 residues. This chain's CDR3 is CASSLESVIQYF.

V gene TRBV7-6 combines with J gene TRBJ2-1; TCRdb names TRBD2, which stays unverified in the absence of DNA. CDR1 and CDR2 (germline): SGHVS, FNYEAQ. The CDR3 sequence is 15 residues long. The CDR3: CASTLWGTDYNEQFF.

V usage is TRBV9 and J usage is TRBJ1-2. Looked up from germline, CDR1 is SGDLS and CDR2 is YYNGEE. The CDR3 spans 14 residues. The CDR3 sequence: CASSVATGMRGYTF.

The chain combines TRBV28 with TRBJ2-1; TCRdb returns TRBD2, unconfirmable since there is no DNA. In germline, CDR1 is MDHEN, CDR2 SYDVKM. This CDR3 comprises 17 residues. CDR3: CASSLKGIAELYNEQFF.

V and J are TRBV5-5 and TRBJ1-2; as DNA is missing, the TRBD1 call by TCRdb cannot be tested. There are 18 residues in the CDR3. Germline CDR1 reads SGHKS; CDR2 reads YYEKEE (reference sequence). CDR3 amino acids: CASSSTRQGVGANYGYTF.